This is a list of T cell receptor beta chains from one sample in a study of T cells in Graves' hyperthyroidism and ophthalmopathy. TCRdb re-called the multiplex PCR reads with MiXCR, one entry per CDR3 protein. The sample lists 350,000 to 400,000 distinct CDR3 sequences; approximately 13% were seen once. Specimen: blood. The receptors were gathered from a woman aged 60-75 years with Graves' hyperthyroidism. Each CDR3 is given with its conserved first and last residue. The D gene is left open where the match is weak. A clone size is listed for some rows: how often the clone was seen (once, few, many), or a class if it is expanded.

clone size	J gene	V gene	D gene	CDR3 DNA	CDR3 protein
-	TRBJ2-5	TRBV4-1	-	TGCGCCAGCAGCCAAGATAAGGTACTCCCCCCGGAGACCCAGTACTTC	CASSQDKVLPPETQYF
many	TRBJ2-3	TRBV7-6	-	TGTGCCAGCAGCTTAGGCCTGACAGATACGCAGTATTTT	CASSLGLTDTQYF
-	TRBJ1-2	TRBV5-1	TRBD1	TGCGCCAGCACCTCCCGGACAGGGGGCTTGGCTGGCTACACCTTC	CASTSRTGGLAGYTF
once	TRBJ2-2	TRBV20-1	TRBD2	TGCAGTGCCAGGGACTATAAAACCGGGGAGCTGTTTTTT	CSARDYKTGELFF
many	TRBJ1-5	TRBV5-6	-	TGTGCCAGCAGCGGTTCGGGAAATCAGCCCCAGCATTTT	CASSGSGNQPQHF
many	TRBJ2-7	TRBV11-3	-	TGTGCCAGCAGCTTTGGCAGGTCATACTACGAGCAGTACTTC	CASSFGRSYYEQYF
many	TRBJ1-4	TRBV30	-	TGTGCCTGGAGTGTAACGTCAGCTTATGAAAAACTGTTTTTT	CAWSVTSAYEKLFF
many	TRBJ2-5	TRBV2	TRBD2	TGTGCCAGCAGTGTGGGGACTAGCGTGGACAAAGAGACCCAGTACTTC	CASSVGTSVDKETQYF
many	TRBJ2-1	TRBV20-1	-	TGCAGTGCTAGGTCTGTTTCCCCGGGTGAGCAGTTCTTC	CSARSVSPGEQFF
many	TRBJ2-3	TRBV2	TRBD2	TGTGCCAGCAGCCGTCTGCTAGCGGCAGATACGCAGTATTTT	CASSRLLAADTQYF
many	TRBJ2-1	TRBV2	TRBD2	TGTGCCAGCAGTCCCGGGACTACCAATGAGCAGTTCTTC	CASSPGTTNEQFF
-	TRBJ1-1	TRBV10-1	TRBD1	TGCGCCAGCAGTGACGAATACAGGGGAACCATGAACACTGAAGCTTTCTTT	CASSDEYRGTMNTEAFF
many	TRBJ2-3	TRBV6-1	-	TGTGCCAGCAGTGAACCGGGCTCCGCGGAAGATACGCAGTATTTT	CASSEPGSAEDTQYF
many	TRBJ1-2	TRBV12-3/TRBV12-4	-	TGTGCCAGCAGTTTTGTCCTGGCGTATGGCTACACCTTC	CASSFVLAYGYTF
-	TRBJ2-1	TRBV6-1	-	TGTGCCACCGGAGGCTCCTACAATGAGCAGCTCTTC	CATGGSYNEQLF
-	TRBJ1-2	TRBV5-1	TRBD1	TGCGCCAGCAGCTTGGTGGTCCAGGGGGCGCCGAATGGCTACACCTTC	CASSLVVQGAPNGYTF
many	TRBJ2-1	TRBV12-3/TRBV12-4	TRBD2	TGTGCCAGCAGTTTCCAACTAGCGGGAGACAATGAGCAGTTCTTC	CASSFQLAGDNEQFF
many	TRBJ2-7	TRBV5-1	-	TGCGCCAGCAGCTACACTAGTTTGAACGAGCAGTACTTC	CASSYTSLNEQYF
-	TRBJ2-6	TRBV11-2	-	TGTGCCAGCAGCTTCCTATCTGGGGCCAACGTCCTGACTTTC	CASSFLSGANVLTF
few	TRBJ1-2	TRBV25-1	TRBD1	TGTGCCAGCAGTGAAGGGGGGACAGGGAGAAGTGGCTATGGCTACACCTTC	CASSEGGTGRSGYGYTF
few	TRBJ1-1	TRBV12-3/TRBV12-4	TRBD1	TGTGCCAGCAGCGGGACAGGCATGAACACTGAAGCTTTCTTT	CASSGTGMNTEAFF
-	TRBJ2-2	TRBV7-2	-	TGTGCCAAAGGGGTAACCGGGGAGCTGTTTTTT	CAKGVTGELFF
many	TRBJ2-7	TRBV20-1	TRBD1	TGCAGTGCTCCCCGGGACAGGGCACCCTACGAGCAGTACTTC	CSAPRDRAPYEQYF
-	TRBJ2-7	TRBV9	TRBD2	TGTGCCAGCAGCGTAGCTAGCGGGAAAGGGTACGAGCAGTACTTC	CASSVASGKGYEQYF
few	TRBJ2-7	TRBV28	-	TGTGCCAGCAGTTTTCCCACCTACGAGCAGTACTTC	CASSFPTYEQYF
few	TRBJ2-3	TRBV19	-	TGTGCCAGTATGGGCCCTAGGAAGCAGTATTTT	CASMGPRKQYF
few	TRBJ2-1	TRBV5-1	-	TGCGCCAGCAGCCCAAAGGTAGGGTGGACCTACAATGAGCAGTTCTTC	CASSPKVGWTYNEQFF
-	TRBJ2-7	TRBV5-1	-	TGTGCCAGCAGTGTTGGTATAGGGGCCGCGTACGAGCAGTACTTC	CASSVGIGAAYEQYF
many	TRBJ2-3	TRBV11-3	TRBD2	TGTGCCAGCAGCAGGACTAGCGGGAGAACAGATACGCAGTATTTT	CASSRTSGRTDTQYF
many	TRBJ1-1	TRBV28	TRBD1	TGTGCCAGCAGTATCGGACAGGCCTTGAACTTCGGTGAAGCTTTCTTT	CASSIGQALNFGEAFF
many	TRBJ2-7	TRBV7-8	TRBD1	TGTGCCAGCAGCCCCTGGGACAGGGACTACGAGCAGTACTTC	CASSPWDRDYEQYF
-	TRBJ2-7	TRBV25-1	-	TGTGCCAGCAGTGGGCGGGCATCCGAGCAGTACTTC	CASSGRASEQYF
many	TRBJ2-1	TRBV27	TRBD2	TGTGCCAGCAGTATCGGCTTAGGGGGTAGCGGGAGGTCCGAGTACGGTGAGCAGTTCTTC	CASSIGLGGSGRSEYGEQFF
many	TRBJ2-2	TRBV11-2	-	TGTGCCAGCAGCTTACAGGGGGGATTGGGGGAGCTGTTTTTT	CASSLQGGLGELFF
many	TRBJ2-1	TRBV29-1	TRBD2	TGCAGCGCCGGACCGGGACTAGCGGGATCCAACAATGAGCAGTTCTTC	CSAGPGLAGSNNEQFF
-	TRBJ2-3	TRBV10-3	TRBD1	TGTGCCATCGGGACAGGGGAAACAGATACGCAGTATTTT	CAIGTGETDTQYF
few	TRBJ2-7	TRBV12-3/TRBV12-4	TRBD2	TGTGCCAGCAGTGTGGGACTAGCCGCAACCTACGAGCAGTACTTC	CASSVGLAATYEQYF
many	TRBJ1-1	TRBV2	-	TGTGCCACTATAGCACGACCCATGAACACTGAAGCTTTCTTT	CATIARPMNTEAFF
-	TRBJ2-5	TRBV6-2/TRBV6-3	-	TGTGCCAGCAGTTACTCCGCGGCCAGAAATATAGAGACCCAGTACTTC	CASSYSAARNIETQYF
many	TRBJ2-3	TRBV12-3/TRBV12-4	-	TGTGCCAGCAGTTTAGGACCGGGGCAGTATTTT	CASSLGPGQYF
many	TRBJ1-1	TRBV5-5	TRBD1	TGTGCCAGCAGCCAATGGGGACAGTTAAACACTGAAGCTTTCTTT	CASSQWGQLNTEAFF
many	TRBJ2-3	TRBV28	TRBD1	TGTGCCAGCTCCGGGACAGGGGGCTTGCGGGAGGGTTCGACAGATACGCAGTATTTT	CASSGTGGLREGSTDTQYF
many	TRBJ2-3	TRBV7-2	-	TGTGCCAGCAGCCCACAGAACTGGGCCGATACGCAGTATTTT	CASSPQNWADTQYF
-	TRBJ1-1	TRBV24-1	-	TGTGCCACCACGGACAGCATGAACACTGAAGCTTTCTTT	CATTDSMNTEAFF
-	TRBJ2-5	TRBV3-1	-	TGTGCCAGCAGCCGCGCGAGGGAGACCCAGTACTTC	CASSRARETQYF
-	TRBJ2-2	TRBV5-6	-	TGTGCCAGCAGCTCACTCCGGGACGTGTACCTCACGAGAAGAACCGGGGAGCTGTTTTTT	CASSSLRDVYLTRRTGELFF
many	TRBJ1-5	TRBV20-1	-	TGCAGTGCTGTCAGCCATAGCAATCAGCCCCAGCATTTT	CSAVSHSNQPQHF
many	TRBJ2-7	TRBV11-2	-	TGTGCCAGCAGCTTGACAGGGACTATCTACGAGCAGTACTTC	CASSLTGTIYEQYF
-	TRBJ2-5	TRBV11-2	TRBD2	TGTGCCAGCACCCCGGGGAGCGGGAGACAAGAGACCCAGTACTTC	CASTPGSGRQETQYF